The clone carrying this T cell receptor beta chain was picked up a small number of times. Individually, cDNA molecules had unique molecular identifiers attached to them. TCRdb ran MiXCR on the 5' RACE reads and lists one entry per CDR3 protein. The data contain 100,000 to 120,000 distinct CDR3 sequences, roughly 12% of them singletons. CDR3 length: 15 residues. Germline loops: CDR1 SGHNT, CDR2 YENEEA. V dropped 4 bases and J dropped 2; count of bases not matched to a gene: 8. These data are taken from a study of early T cells in non-severe SARS-CoV-2 infection. This clonotype originated in an adult who was a healthcare worker with PCR-confirmed SARS-CoV-2 infection or an uninfected control (not recorded which). Sequencing was performed on whole blood. The V gene is TRBV11-3, the J gene TRBJ2-7; TRBD1 aligns across 7 bases. The chain's CDR3 is CASSSKPGGPYEQYF. The CDR3 bases are TGTGCCAGCAGCTCCAAACCAGGGGGACCCTACGAGCAGTACTTC.